This entry lists 21 T cell receptor beta chains sequenced from one sample in a study of diagnostic markers for celiac disease. TCRdb re-called the reads and gives one entry per CDR3 protein, without DNA. Here the sample table reports about 5,000 distinct CDR3 sequences. Sequencing used either unsorted cells or a sorted T cell fraction (not recorded which). Source of these receptors: a human donor. This table probably holds off-target reads from a library built for another chain.

The rearrangement links TRBV5-5 to TRBJ1-2; the TRBD1 assignment by TCRdb is unverifiable without DNA. Germline V gene lookup returns CDR1 SGHKS and CDR2 YYEKEE (reference sequence). The CDR3 totals 15 residues. The CDR3 protein is CASSSLYRGQDGYTF.

This clonotype is labeled medium-sized based on frequency. The genes are TRBV9 and TRBJ2-2; the TRBD1 assignment by TCRdb is unverifiable without DNA. Germline V gives CDR1 SGDLS, CDR2 YYNGEE. CDR3 length equals 16 residues. CDR3: CASSVAAQGNTGELFF.

By frequency, this clonotype registers medium-sized. The rearrangement links TRBV20-1 to TRBJ1-1; TCRdb's D call of TRBD1 is untestable without DNA. CDR3 length equals 12 residues. The germline gives CDR1 DFQATT, CDR2 SNEGSKA (reference sequence). The CDR3 region is CSARPWNTEAFF.

This CDR3 is CASSANKPANEQFF. The chain uses TRBV2 and TRBJ2-1; no DNA is available, so the TRBD2 call from TCRdb remains unchecked. Germline lookup yields CDR1 SNHLY and CDR2 FYNNEI. The CDR3 has 14 residues.

The V gene is TRBV5-4, the J gene TRBJ2-1; as DNA is missing, the TRBD2 call by TCRdb cannot be tested. The CDR3 length is 15 residues. The V gene's germline CDR1 is SGHNT and CDR2 YYREEE (reference sequence). CDR3 loop: CASSFELGSYNEQFF.

The chain employs TRBV5-6 and TRBJ2-7; TCRdb selects TRBD2, and the lack of DNA leaves this call unchecked. This CDR3 is 16 amino acids long. Germline lookup yields CDR1 SGHDT and CDR2 YYEEEE. The CDR3 is CASSPDIGGVAYEQYF. Filled out from reference TRBV5-6 and TRBJ2-7, the complete variable domain reads DAGVTQSPTHLIKTRGQQVTLRCSPKSGHDTVSWYQQALGQGPQFIFQYYEEEERQRGNFPDRFSGHQFPNYSSELNVNALLLGDSALYLCASSPDIGGVAYEQYFGPGTRLTVT.

The rearrangement uses TRBV27 and TRBJ2-7. CDR3 length: 11 amino acids. The germline V gene encodes CDR1 MNHEY and CDR2 SMNVEV (reference sequence). The CDR3 protein is CASSSSYEQYF.

V is TRBV3-1 and J is TRBJ2-7. CDR3 size: 13 residues. CDR1 LGHDT and CDR2 YNNKEL come from the germline V gene (reference sequence). CDR3 sequence reads: CASANRPSYEQYF.

This rearrangement joins TRBV10-3 to TRBJ2-7; TCRdb gives TRBD2 as the D gene, but with no DNA this cannot be confirmed. This CDR3 spans 15 amino acids. Germline V gene lookup returns CDR1 ENHRY and CDR2 SYGVKD. The CDR3 protein is CAISDPGLQTYEQYF.

The chain couples TRBV9 to TRBJ1-2. This CDR3 comprises 12 residues. The germline V gene has CDR1 SGDLS and CDR2 YYNGEE. CDR3 sequence: CASSPQDYGYTF. Based on the CDR3 plus reference TRBV9 and TRBJ1-2, the full variable domain is DSGVTQTPKHLITATGQRVTLRCSPRSGDLSVYWYQQSLDQGLQFLIQYYNGEERAKGNILERFSAQQFPDLHSELNLSSLELGDSALYFCASSPQDYGYTFGSGTRLTVV.

The chain carries TRBV20-1 and TRBJ2-3. This CDR3 is built from 16 residues. Germline lookup yields CDR1 DFQATT and CDR2 SNEGSKA (reference sequence). CDR3 loop: CSASPAETSSTDTQYF.

The rearrangement joins TRBV5-5 to TRBJ2-2; TCRdb's assignment of TRBD1 cannot be checked, as there is no DNA. Germline CDR1 reads SGHKS; CDR2 reads YYEKEE (reference sequence). The CDR3 loop spans 17 amino acids. CDR3 amino acids: CASSLEEWTGWTGELFF.

V and J are TRBV28 and TRBJ2-5; the TCRdb D gene call, TRBD2, has no DNA to confirm it. The CDR3 runs to 14 residues. Per the germline V gene, CDR1 is MDHEN and CDR2 is SYDVKM. CDR3 amino acids: CASQTGPFQETQYF.

This clonotype is deemed medium-sized by its frequency. This chain joins TRBV11-2 and TRBJ2-1; TCRdb names TRBD2, which stays unverified in the absence of DNA. Germline lookup yields CDR1 SGHAT and CDR2 FQNNGV. The CDR3 has 15 amino acids. Here the CDR3 reads CASSLSPSGSDEQFF.

The chain carries TRBV5-1 and TRBJ1-1; TCRdb selects TRBD1, and the lack of DNA leaves this call unchecked. The CDR3 runs to 15 residues. CDR1 SGHRS and CDR2 YFSETQ come from the germline V gene. The CDR3 region is CASSLTGGADTEAFF.

The chain uses TRBV20-1 and TRBJ2-5; TCRdb lists TRBD2, though no DNA is available to test this call. The germline V gene has CDR1 DFQATT and CDR2 SNEGSKA (reference sequence). The CDR3 spans 18 residues. The CDR3: CSARANRLAGGFQETQYF.

The V call is TRBV28, the J call TRBJ1-2. CDR1 and CDR2 from the germline V gene are MDHEN and SYDVKM. The CDR3 length is 13 residues. The CDR3 region is CASSFGGGYGYTF.

The rearrangement links TRBV20-1 to TRBJ2-3; the TRBD2 assignment by TCRdb is unverifiable without DNA. The CDR3 consists of 17 residues. Germline CDR1 is DFQATT and CDR2 is SNEGSKA (reference sequence). CDR3 protein: CSASSGSGTLSADTQYF.

The chain uses TRBV7-6 and TRBJ2-5; TCRdb designates TRBD1, a call that cannot be tested without DNA. The CDR3 length is 15 residues. Germline CDR1 reads SGHVS; CDR2 reads FNYEAQ. CDR3 sequence reads: CASSPSGGAGETQYF.

J is TRBJ1-1 and V is TRBV10-2. Germline V lookup: CDR1 WSHSY, CDR2 SAAADI. The CDR3 contains 15 residues. The CDR3 is CASSEFPTTNTEAFF.

The CDR3 sequence: CSASEVVNEQYF. The gene calls are TRBV20-1 and TRBJ2-7. Germline CDR1 and CDR2: DFQATT and SNEGSKA (reference sequence). The length of the CDR3 is 12 residues.